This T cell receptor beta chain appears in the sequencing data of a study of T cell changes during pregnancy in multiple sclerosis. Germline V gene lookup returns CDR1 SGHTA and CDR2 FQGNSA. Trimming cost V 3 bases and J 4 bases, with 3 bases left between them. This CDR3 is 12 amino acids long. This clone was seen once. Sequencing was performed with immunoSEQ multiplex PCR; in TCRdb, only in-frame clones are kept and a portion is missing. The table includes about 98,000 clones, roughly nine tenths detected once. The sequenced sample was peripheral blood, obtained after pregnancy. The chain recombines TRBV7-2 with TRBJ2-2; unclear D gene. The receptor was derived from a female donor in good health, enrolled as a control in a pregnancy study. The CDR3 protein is CASSFGTGELFF. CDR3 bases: TGTGCCAGCAGCTTCGGCACCGGGGAGCTGTTTTTT.